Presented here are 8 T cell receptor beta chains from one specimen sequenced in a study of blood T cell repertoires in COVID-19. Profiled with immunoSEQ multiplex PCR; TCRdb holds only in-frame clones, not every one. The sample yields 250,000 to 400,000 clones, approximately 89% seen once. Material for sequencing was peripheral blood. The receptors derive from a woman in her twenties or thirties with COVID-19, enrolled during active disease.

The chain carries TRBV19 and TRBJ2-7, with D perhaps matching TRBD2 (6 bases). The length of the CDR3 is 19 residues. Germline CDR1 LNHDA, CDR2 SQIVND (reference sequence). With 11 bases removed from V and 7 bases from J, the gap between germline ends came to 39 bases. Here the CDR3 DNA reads TGTGCCGCCACCATAGCCGATAAAGTTATGCGGGGAGGCAGGCGAGAGCAGTACTTC. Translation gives CAATIADKVMRGGRREQYF.

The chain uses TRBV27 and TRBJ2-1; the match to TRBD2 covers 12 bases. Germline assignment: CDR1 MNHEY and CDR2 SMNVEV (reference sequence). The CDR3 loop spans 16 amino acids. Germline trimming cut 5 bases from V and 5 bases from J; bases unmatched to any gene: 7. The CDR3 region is CASSLLLAGGNNEQFF. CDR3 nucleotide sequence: TGTGCCAGCAGTCTCCTACTAGCGGGGGGAAACAATGAGCAGTTCTTC.

The CDR3 nucleotides read TGTGCCAGCAGCCTAACAGGGCTTTCGGCTTTCTTT. Protein sequence: CASSLTGLSAFF. The V gene is TRBV7-2, the J gene TRBJ1-1; perhaps TRBD1 as D (6 bases). The CDR3 contains 12 residues. Germline values: CDR1 SGHTA, CDR2 FQGNSA. V shed 5 bases and J shed 11 bases, with 15 bases lying between them.

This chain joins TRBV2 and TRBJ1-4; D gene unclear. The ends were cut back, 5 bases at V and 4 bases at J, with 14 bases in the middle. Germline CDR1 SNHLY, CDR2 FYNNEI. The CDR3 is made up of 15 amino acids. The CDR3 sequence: CASSPVRGNNEKLFF. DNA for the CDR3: TGTGCCAGCAGTCCGGTACGGGGAAATAATGAAAAACTGTTTTTT. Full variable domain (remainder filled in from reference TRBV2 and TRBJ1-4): EPEVTQTPSHQVTQMGQEVILRCVPISNHLYFYWYRQILGQKVEFLVSFYNNEISEKSEIFDDQFSVERPDGSNFTLKIRSTKLEDSAMYFCASSPVRGNNEKLFFGSGTQLSVL.

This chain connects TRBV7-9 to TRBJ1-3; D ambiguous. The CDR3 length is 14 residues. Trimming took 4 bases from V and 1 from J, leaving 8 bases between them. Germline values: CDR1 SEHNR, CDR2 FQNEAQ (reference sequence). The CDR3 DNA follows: TGTGCCAGCAGCTCCCTTTTATCTGGAAACACCATATATTTT. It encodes CASSSLLSGNTIYF.

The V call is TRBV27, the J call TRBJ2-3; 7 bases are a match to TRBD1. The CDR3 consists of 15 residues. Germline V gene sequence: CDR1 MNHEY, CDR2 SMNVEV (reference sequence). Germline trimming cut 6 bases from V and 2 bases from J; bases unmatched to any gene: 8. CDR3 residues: CASRPQGRFTDTQYF. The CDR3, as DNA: TGTGCCAGCAGACCACAGGGGCGGTTCACAGATACGCAGTATTTT.

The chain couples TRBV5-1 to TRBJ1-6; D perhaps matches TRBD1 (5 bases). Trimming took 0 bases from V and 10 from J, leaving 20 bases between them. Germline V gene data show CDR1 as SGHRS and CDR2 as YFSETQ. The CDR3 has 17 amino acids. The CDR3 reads CASSLAQWRGPLSPLHF. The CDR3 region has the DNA TGCGCCAGCAGCTTGGCCCAGTGGAGGGGTCCCTTGTCACCCCTCCACTTT.

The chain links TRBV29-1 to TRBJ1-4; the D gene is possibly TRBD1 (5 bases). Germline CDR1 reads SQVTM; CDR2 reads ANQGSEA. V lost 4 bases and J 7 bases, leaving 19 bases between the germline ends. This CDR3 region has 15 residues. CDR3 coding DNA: TGCAGCGTTGGACTCGACAGATCCCATGTTGAAAAACTGTTTTTT. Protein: CSVGLDRSHVEKLFF. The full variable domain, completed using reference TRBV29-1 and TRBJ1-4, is SAVISQKPSRDICQRGTSLTIQCQVDSQVTMMFWYRQQPGQSLTLIATANQGSEATYESGFVIDKFPISRPNLTFSTLTVSNMSPEDSSIYLCSVGLDRSHVEKLFFGSGTQLSVL.